This entry lists 17 T cell receptor beta chains sequenced from one sample in a study of identical twins. TCRdb recomputed calls from the 5' RACE reads with MiXCR, one row per CDR3 protein. Of around 510,000 distinct CDR3 sequences in the sample, roughly an eighth are singletons; the top ten hold more than 0.8%. These records were also assigned to another study, of yellow fever vaccine responses in identical twins.

The specimen sequenced was CD4+ T cells sorted from blood. Receptor source: a woman aged 18-35 years in good health.

This clonotype appeared a few times. This chain links TRBV12-3 or TRBV12-4 with TRBJ2-7; the D is unclear. This CDR3 comprises 14 residues. V lost 3 bases to trimming and J lost 2 bases, with 11 bases between them. For the CDR3, the DNA is TGTGCCAGCAGTTTCCTAGGAGAGACCTACGAGCAGTACTTC. It translates to CASSFLGETYEQYF.

There are many counts of this clonotype. This chain joins TRBV29-1 and TRBJ2-6; D not resolved. The V gene's germline CDR1 is SQVTM and CDR2 ANQGSEA. Trimming removed 4 bases from V and 0 bases from J, with 13 bases in between. The CDR3 sequence is 16 residues long. The CDR3 region has the DNA TGCAGCGTTGGTTCAGGAATTCTCTCTGGGGCCAACGTCCTGACTTTC. Translated: CSVGSGILSGANVLTF.

This clonotype was picked up a small number of times. V and J are TRBV9 and TRBJ2-3, with D uncertain. Germline loops: CDR1 SGDLS, CDR2 YYNGEE. Trimming left V 4 bases short and J 0 bases short, with 15 bases between. The CDR3 has 16 residues. CDR3 sequence reads: CASSPNPSPSTDTQYF. In DNA, the CDR3 is TGTGCCAGCAGCCCCAACCCGAGCCCAAGCACAGATACGCAGTATTTT.

In this sample, this clonotype turned up a few times. The chain couples TRBV27 to TRBJ2-7, with unresolved D. The V gene's germline CDR1 is MNHEY and CDR2 SMNVEV (reference sequence). V shed 0 bases and J shed 0 bases, with 9 bases lying between them. The CDR3 contains 15 residues. CDR3: CASSLSPRRSYEQYF. The CDR3 nucleotides are TGTGCCAGCAGTTTATCTCCAAGGCGCTCCTACGAGCAGTACTTC.

The V call is TRBV12-3 or TRBV12-4, the J call TRBJ2-2; D may be TRBD2 (5 bases). V lost 5 bases to trimming and J lost 2 bases, with 18 bases between them. The CDR3 consists of 17 residues. CDR3 region: CASSLRKADSNTGELFF. In nucleotides, the CDR3 is TGTGCCAGCAGTCTCAGAAAAGCGGATAGCAACACCGGGGAGCTGTTTTTT.

This clonotype was observed a handful of times. The chain carries TRBV19 and TRBJ1-5; 8 nucleotides line up with TRBD1. The V gene end was trimmed by 7 bases and the J gene end by 7 bases; junction bases not matched to a gene: 12. Per germline, CDR1 LNHDA and CDR2 SQIVND (reference sequence). The CDR3 runs 15 residues. The CDR3 is CASTGLTGESQPQHF. The CDR3 DNA is TGTGCCAGTACCGGCCTGACAGGGGAATCCCAGCCCCAGCATTTT.

The chain employs TRBV25-1 and TRBJ2-7; 9 nucleotides line up with TRBD2. Per the germline V gene, CDR1 is MGHDK and CDR2 is SYGVNS. Trimming cost V 6 bases and J 9 bases; bases outside gene matches: 12. The CDR3 sequence is 14 residues long. The CDR3 reads CASSRTSDPSRQYF. Written as DNA, the CDR3 is TGTGCCAGCAGCAGGACTAGCGACCCATCTAGGCAGTACTTC.

The rearrangement links TRBV11-2 to TRBJ1-6, with D possibly TRBD1 on 5 matching bases. Germline V lookup: CDR1 SGHAT, CDR2 FQNNGV. Deletions cut 3 bases from V and 14 bases from J, with 14 bases between. The CDR3 sequence is 13 residues long. In DNA, the CDR3 is TGTGCCAGCAGCTTCCCAGGGAGGTACACCCTCCACTTT. Its protein is CASSFPGRYTLHF.

This clonotype was recorded a few times. The chain couples TRBV27 to TRBJ2-1, with TRBD2 matching over 7 bases. The CDR3 sequence is 14 residues long. Germline V gives CDR1 MNHEY, CDR2 SMNVEV (reference sequence). Trimming removed 4 bases from V and 10 bases from J; junction bases left unmatched: 10. CDR3 region: CASSSERGRREQFF. CDR3 DNA: TGTGCCAGCAGTTCGGAGCGGGGAAGAAGGGAGCAGTTCTTC.

This clonotype was found a few times. V is TRBV5-4 and J is TRBJ2-1; maybe TRBD2 (5 bases). V lost 4 bases and J 2 bases, leaving 16 bases between the germline ends. Germline V gives CDR1 SGHNT, CDR2 YYREEE (reference sequence). This CDR3 spans 16 amino acids. The CDR3 here is CASSPTRLPPYNEQFF. The CDR3 coding sequence is TGTGCCAGCAGCCCGACCCGACTACCACCCTACAATGAGCAGTTCTTC.

This clonotype came up a few times. The V call is TRBV7-6, the J call TRBJ2-7, with 9 bases matching TRBD2. Germline V lookup: CDR1 SGHVS, CDR2 FNYEAQ. This CDR3 spans 14 amino acids. The trim removed 3 bases at V and 4 bases at J, leaving 4 bases unmatched. The CDR3 sequence is CASSFAGGEYEQYF. The DNA of the CDR3 is TGTGCCAGCAGCTTTGCGGGAGGGGAGTACGAGCAGTACTTC.

Only a few counts were recorded for this clonotype. The V gene is TRBV4-3, the J gene TRBJ2-1, with a tentative D call TRBD1 (5 bases). The CDR3 consists of 12 residues. Germline V gene data show CDR1 as LGHNA and CDR2 as YSLEER. Trimming stripped 0 bases from V and 10 bases from J, with 7 bases between. In nucleotides, the CDR3 is TGCGCCAGCAGCCAAGAAGGGGCAGAGCAGTTCTTC. It yields the protein CASSQEGAEQFF.

V gene TRBV10-2 combines with J gene TRBJ2-5, with TRBD2 matching over 9 bases. This CDR3 has 16 residues. CDR1 is WSHSY, CDR2 SAAADI, per germline. Trimming took 6 bases from V and 5 from J; bases not matched to a gene: 13. As DNA, the CDR3 is TGCGCCAGCAGGACCGGGACTAGCCACCATCGGGAGACCCAGTACTTC. The encoded protein is CASRTGTSHHRETQYF.

J is TRBJ2-3 and V is TRBV20-1, with no clear D. Germline values: CDR1 DFQATT, CDR2 SNEGSKA (reference sequence). V lost 3 bases and J 6 bases, leaving 10 bases between the germline ends. The CDR3 consists of 12 residues. In nucleotides, the CDR3 is TGCAGTGCTAGTTTGTACAGCGATACGCAGTATTTT. As protein: CSASLYSDTQYF.

This clonotype was counted a few times. The V gene is TRBV4-2, the J gene TRBJ2-3, with 8 bases aligning to TRBD2. CDR3 length: 16 amino acids. The V gene end was trimmed by 5 bases and the J gene end by 5 bases; junction bases not matched to a gene: 12. Germline CDR1 reads LGHNA; CDR2 reads YNFKEQ. CDR3 nucleotides: TGTGCCAGCAGCGTTAATAGCGGGGAGCCCCAAGATACGCAGTATTTT. Protein: CASSVNSGEPQDTQYF.

The J gene is TRBJ2-5, the V gene TRBV29-1; 11 bases are shared with TRBD2. The CDR3 loop spans 13 amino acids. The junction had 6 bases not matched to a gene; V was cut back by 7 bases and J by 5 bases. The germline V gene has CDR1 SQVTM and CDR2 ANQGSEA. For the CDR3, the DNA is TGCAGCGGATTAGCGGGGGGGCTGGAGACCCAGTACTTC. Translated: CSGLAGGLETQYF.

The chain combines TRBV6-1 with TRBJ2-1; D is unresolved. V lost 6 bases, J lost 8 bases, and 11 bases lay in between. Germline V lookup: CDR1 MNHNS, CDR2 SASEGT. This CDR3 comprises 12 residues. CDR3 sequence: CASRPSHDEQFF. The CDR3 bases are TGTGCCAGCAGACCCTCCCACGATGAGCAGTTCTTC.